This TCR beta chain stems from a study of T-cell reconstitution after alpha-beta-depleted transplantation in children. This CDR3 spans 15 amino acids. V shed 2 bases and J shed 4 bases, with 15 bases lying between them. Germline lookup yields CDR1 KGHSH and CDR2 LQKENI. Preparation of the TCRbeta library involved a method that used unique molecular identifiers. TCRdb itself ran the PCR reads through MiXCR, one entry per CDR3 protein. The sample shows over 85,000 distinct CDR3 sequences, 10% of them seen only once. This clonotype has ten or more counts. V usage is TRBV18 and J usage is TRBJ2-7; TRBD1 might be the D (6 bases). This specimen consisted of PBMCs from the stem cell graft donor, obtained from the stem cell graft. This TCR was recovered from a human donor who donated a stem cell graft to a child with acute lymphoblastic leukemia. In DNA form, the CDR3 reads TGTGCCAGCTCACCAGGACAGTCGACCCCTTACGAGCAGTACTTC. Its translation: CASSPGQSTPYEQYF.